This T cell receptor beta chain was sequenced in a study of control samples from healthy donors and cancer patients. Deletions cut 4 bases from V and 5 bases from J, with 29 bases between. The CDR3 is 19 amino acids. Looked up from germline, CDR1 is SGHAT and CDR2 is FQNNGV. Data came from immunoSEQ multiplex PCR; TCRdb stores just in-frame clones and leaves some out. The table shows more than 150,000 clones, with 93% occurring only once. Sequenced sample: blood. The clonotype comes from a man between 50 and 59 years old in good health. The V call is TRBV11-2, the J call TRBJ2-5, with a tentative D call TRBD2 (5 bases). The CDR3 nucleotides read TGTGCCAGCAGCTCCTTAAAGAGAGCCGGGAACTTCCTTTTGGAGACCCAGTACTTC. Residues: CASSSLKRAGNFLLETQYF.